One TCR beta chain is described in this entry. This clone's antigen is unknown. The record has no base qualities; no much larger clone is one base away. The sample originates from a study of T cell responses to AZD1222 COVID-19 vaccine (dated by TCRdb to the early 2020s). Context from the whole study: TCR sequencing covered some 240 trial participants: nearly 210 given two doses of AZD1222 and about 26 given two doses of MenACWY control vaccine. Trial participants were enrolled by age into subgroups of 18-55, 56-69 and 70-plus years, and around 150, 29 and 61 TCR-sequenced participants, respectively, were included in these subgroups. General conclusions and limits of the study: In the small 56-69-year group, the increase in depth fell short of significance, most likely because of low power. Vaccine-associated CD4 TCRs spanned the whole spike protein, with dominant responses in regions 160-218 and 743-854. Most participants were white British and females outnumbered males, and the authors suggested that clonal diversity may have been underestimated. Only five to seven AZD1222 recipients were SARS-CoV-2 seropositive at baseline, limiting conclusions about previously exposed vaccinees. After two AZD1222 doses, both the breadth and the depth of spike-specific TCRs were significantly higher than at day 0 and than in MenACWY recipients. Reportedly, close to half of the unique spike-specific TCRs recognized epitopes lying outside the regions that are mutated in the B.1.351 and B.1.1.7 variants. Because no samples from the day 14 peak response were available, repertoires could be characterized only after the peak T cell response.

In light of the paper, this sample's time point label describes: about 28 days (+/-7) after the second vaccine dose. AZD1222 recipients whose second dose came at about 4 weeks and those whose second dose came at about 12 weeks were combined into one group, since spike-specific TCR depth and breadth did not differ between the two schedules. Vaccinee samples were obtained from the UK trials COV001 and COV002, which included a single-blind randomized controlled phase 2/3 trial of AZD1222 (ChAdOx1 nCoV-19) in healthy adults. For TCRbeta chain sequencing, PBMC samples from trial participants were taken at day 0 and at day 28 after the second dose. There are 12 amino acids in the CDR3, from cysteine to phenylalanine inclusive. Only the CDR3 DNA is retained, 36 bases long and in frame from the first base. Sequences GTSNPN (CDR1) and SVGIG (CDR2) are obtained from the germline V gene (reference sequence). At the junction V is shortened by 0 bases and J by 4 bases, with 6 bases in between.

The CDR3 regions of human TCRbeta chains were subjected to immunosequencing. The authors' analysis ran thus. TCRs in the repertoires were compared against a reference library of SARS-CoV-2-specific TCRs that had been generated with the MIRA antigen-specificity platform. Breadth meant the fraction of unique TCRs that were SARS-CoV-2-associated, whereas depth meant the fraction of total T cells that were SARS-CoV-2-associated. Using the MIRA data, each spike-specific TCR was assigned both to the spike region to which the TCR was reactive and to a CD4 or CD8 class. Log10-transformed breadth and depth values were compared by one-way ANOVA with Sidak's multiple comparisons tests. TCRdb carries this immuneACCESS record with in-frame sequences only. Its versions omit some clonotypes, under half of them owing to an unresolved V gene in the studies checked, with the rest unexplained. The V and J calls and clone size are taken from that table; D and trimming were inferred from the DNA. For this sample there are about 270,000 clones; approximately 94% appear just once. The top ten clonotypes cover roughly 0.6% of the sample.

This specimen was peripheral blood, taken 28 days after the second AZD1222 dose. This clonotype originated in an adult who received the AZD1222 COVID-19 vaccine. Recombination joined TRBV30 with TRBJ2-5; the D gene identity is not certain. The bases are TGTGCCTGGAGTGTACTGGCAGAGACCCAGTACTTC. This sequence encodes CAWSVLAETQYF.